This entry lists 26 T cell receptor beta chains sequenced from one sample in a study of Graves' ophthalmopathy and Graves' hyperthyroidism. RNA transcripts were the template, and TCR beta CDR3 regions were amplified from them. HTBI-primed first-round RT-PCR preceded second-round multiplex PCR. MiXCR, applied by TCRdb to the multiplex PCR reads, yields one record per CDR3 protein. The sample has about 550,000 distinct CDR3 sequences, approximately 35% seen once. Sequenced: peripheral blood or thyroid tissue (not recorded which). The receptors were sampled from an adult man with Graves' hyperthyroidism.

In this sample, this clonotype turned up many times. CDR3 nucleotides: TGCAGTGCTAGTAGCGGAGCCTCCTACGAGCAGTACTTC. It translates to CSASSGASYEQYF. The V gene is TRBV20-1, the J gene TRBJ2-7, with D perhaps matching TRBD2 (6 bases). Germline CDR1 DFQATT, CDR2 SNEGSKA (reference sequence). Trimming stripped 3 bases from V and 0 bases from J, with 9 bases between. This CDR3 is 13 amino acids long.

This clonotype has ten or more counts. At one of its ends the junction is not consistent with the germline gene, which may arise from a read error. The chain uses TRBV20-1 and TRBJ2-6; 7 bases agree with TRBD2. The CDR3 has 16 amino acids. CDR1 DFQATT and CDR2 SNEGSKA come from the germline V gene (reference sequence). CDR3 in DNA: TGCAGTGCAAGAGCGCACGCGGGAGCTGGGGCCAACGTCCTGACTTTC. This sequence encodes CSARAHAGAGANVLTF.

In regard to this clonotype: Just one base apart from a much larger clone, this may be a read error. The chain combines TRBV4-1 with TRBJ2-5; D gene ambiguous. CDR1 is MGHRA, CDR2 YSYEKL, per germline. The CDR3 consists of 14 residues. Trimming took 0 bases from V and 5 from J, leaving 10 bases between them. Written as DNA, the CDR3 is TGCGCCAGCAGCCAAGAAATCCAATTCGAGACCCAGTACTTC. Translating gives CASSQEIQFETQYF.

The chain carries TRBV10-2 and TRBJ1-6; unclear D gene. Germline assignment: CDR1 WSHSY and CDR2 SAAADI. The CDR3 spans 14 residues. V was pared by 3 bases and J by 5 bases, with 8 bases between. The CDR3 DNA follows: TGCGCCAGCAGTGACTCCGTGGATAATTCACCCCTCCACTTT. It yields the protein CASSDSVDNSPLHF.

The J gene is TRBJ1-1, the V gene TRBV7-2; 9 bases match TRBD1. The CDR3 extends over 18 amino acids. Germline-derived CDR1 and CDR2 are SGHTA and FQGNSA. Losses at the gene ends were 3 bases for V and 0 bases for J; bases not matched to a gene: 11. The CDR3 coding sequence is TGTGCCAGCAGCTTGGTGGGGGACAGGGTGACCATGAACACTGAAGCTTTCTTT. This encodes CASSLVGDRVTMNTEAFF. Full variable domain (missing parts from reference TRBV7-2 and TRBJ1-1): GAGVSQSPSNKVTEKGKDVELRCDPISGHTALYWYRQSLGQGLEFLIYFQGNSAPDKSGLPSDRFSAERTGGSVSTLTIQRTQQEDSAVYLCASSLVGDRVTMNTEAFFGQGTRLTVV.

The V call is TRBV7-7, the J call TRBJ2-5; the match to TRBD1 covers 7 bases. The CDR3 is 13 amino acids. Germline V gene data show CDR1 as SSHAT and CDR2 as FNYEAQ (reference sequence). DNA of the CDR3: TGTGCTAATACCGGGACAGCCTCGGAGACCCAGTACTTC. It translates to CANTGTASETQYF. The whole variable domain, filled in from reference TRBV7-7 and TRBJ2-5, reads GAGVSQSPRYKVTKRGQDVTLRCDPISSHATLYWYQQALGQGPEFLTYFNYEAQPDKSGLPSDRFSAERPEGSISTLTIQRTEQRDSAMYRCANTGTASETQYFGPGTRLLVL.

This clonotype appeared many times. V is TRBV7-2 and J is TRBJ1-6; no clear D. Germline CDR1 is SGHTA and CDR2 is FQGNSA. The CDR3 length is 14 residues. Between the trimmed V and J ends, which lost 7 bases and 5 bases, there was a span of 12 bases. The CDR3 DNA sequence: TGTGCCAGCACCCGACTGAGGGATAATTCACCCCTCCACTTT. This sequence encodes CASTRLRDNSPLHF.

The table lists this clonotype with many counts. The J gene is TRBJ2-5, the V gene TRBV5-1; 9 nucleotides align to TRBD1. This CDR3 has 13 amino acids. Looked up from germline, CDR1 is SGHRS and CDR2 is YFSETQ. J lost 5 bases, V lost 4 bases, and 3 bases had no gene match. CDR3 sequence reads: CASSRGTGETQYF. The CDR3 DNA is TGCGCCAGCAGCCGAGGGACAGGGGAGACCCAGTACTTC.

The V call is TRBV15, the J call TRBJ2-7; no reliable D call. Near its end, the DNA agrees better with TRBJ2-1, so the J call may be wrong. Germline CDR1 reads LNHNV; CDR2 reads YYDKDF (reference sequence). The CDR3 covers 19 residues. The CDR3 DNA reads TGTGCCACCAGCCAGCGTCGGAGTGGGGTCCCGAGCTCCTACAATGAGCAGTTCTTC. Protein sequence: CATSQRRSGVPSSYNEQFF.

This clonotype has just one count. The rearrangement uses TRBV10-3 and TRBJ2-5; TRBD2 matches at 8 bases. The germline gives CDR1 ENHRY, CDR2 SYGVKD. V gave up 0 bases and J gave up 2 bases; unmatched junction bases: 5. CDR3 length equals 16 residues. CDR3: CAISESPSGSQETQYF. The CDR3 region has the DNA TGTGCCATCAGTGAGTCGCCTAGCGGGTCACAAGAGACCCAGTACTTC.

In this sample, this clonotype turned up many times. The rearrangement joins TRBV9 to TRBJ1-1, with 7 bases matching TRBD1. CDR1 SGDLS and CDR2 YYNGEE come from the germline V gene. V gave up 0 bases and J gave up 0 bases; unmatched junction bases: 2. This CDR3 is 15 amino acids long. The CDR3 spells CASSVEDRLNTEAFF. The CDR3, as DNA: TGTGCCAGCAGCGTAGAGGACAGGCTGAACACTGAAGCTTTCTTT.

This clonotype came up many times. The gene calls are TRBV7-2 and TRBJ2-7; TRBD1 matches 8 bases. J gave up 2 bases and V 5 bases, and 17 bases lay outside the gene matches. The CDR3 consists of 18 residues. The germline gives CDR1 SGHTA, CDR2 FQGNSA. The DNA for the CDR3 is TGTGCCAGCAGCCCCGGACCTGACAGGGGAGGTAGGACCTACGAGCAGTACTTC. Its protein product is CASSPGPDRGGRTYEQYF.

This chain connects TRBV12-3 or TRBV12-4 to TRBJ2-5; D is perhaps TRBD1 (6 bases). This CDR3 comprises 15 residues. With 4 bases removed from V and 5 bases from J, the gap between germline ends came to 17 bases. In nucleotides, the CDR3 is TGTGCCAGCAGTTCACCCCCAGGGGTGGGGGAGACCCAGTACTTC. This sequence encodes CASSSPPGVGETQYF.

The table lists this clonotype with many counts. This chain connects TRBV2 to TRBJ1-2; perhaps TRBD1 as D (5 bases). Germline CDR1 SNHLY, CDR2 FYNNEI. This CDR3 has 14 amino acids. Between the trimmed V and J ends, which lost 3 bases and 5 bases, there was a span of 13 bases. The CDR3 sequence: CASSEKRDLYGYTF. CDR3 DNA sequence: TGTGCCAGCAGTGAGAAACGGGACCTTTATGGCTACACCTTC.

This clonotype was recorded at least ten times. The CDR3 DNA reads as TGCAGTGCTAGAGCCGCACAGGGTAGGAATGAAAAACTGTTTTTT. Protein sequence: CSARAAQGRNEKLFF. The chain has TRBV20-1 and TRBJ1-4; D is possibly TRBD1 (6 bases). V dropped 1 base and J dropped 5 bases, with 14 bases sitting between them. Germline CDR1 reads DFQATT; CDR2 reads SNEGSKA (reference sequence). The CDR3 length is 15 residues.

V and J are TRBV5-1 and TRBJ2-2; a weak D match, TRBD2 (6 bases). With 1 base removed from V and 5 bases from J, the gap between germline ends came to 15 bases. Germline V lookup: CDR1 SGHRS, CDR2 YFSETQ. The CDR3 is made up of 16 amino acids. In DNA, the CDR3 is TGCGCCAGCAGCTTGACTGCGGGGCGACTGACCGGGGAGCTGTTTTTT. It translates to CASSLTAGRLTGELFF.

This clonotype showed up many times. The chain uses TRBV4-1 and TRBJ1-6, with a tentative D call TRBD1 (5 bases). Trimming took 1 base from V and 4 from J, leaving 11 bases between them. CDR1 and CDR2 (germline): MGHRA, YSYEKL. The CDR3 sequence is 16 residues long. CDR3 sequence: CASSQVGTEYNSPLHF. The CDR3 DNA reads TGCGCCAGCAGCCAAGTTGGGACGGAATATAATTCACCCCTCCACTTT.

This clonotype was recorded at least ten times. The V call is TRBV4-1, the J call TRBJ1-6; no clear D. The germline V gene has CDR1 MGHRA and CDR2 YSYEKL. V gave up 0 bases and J gave up 7 bases, with 10 bases separating them. The CDR3 is made up of 15 amino acids. CDR3 DNA sequence: TGCGCCAGCAGCCAAGATCCCAACTACAATTCACCCCTCCACTTT. Translation: CASSQDPNYNSPLHF.

This clonotype was observed at least ten times. The chain recombines TRBV11-2 with TRBJ2-7; D call uncertain. The CDR3 is 14 amino acids. V was trimmed by 2 bases and J by 4 bases, leaving 12 bases between them. CDR1 is SGHAT and CDR2 is FQNNGV in the germline V gene. CDR3 nucleotides: TGTGCCAGCAGCTTATCGGACGGCTTATACGAGCAGTACTTC. Translating it yields CASSLSDGLYEQYF.

This clonotype was counted ten times or more. The J gene is TRBJ1-1, the V gene TRBV12-3 or TRBV12-4; 7 bases are shared with TRBD1. With 3 bases clipped from V and 11 bases from J, the junction kept 6 bases outside the gene matches. The CDR3 loop spans 12 amino acids. This CDR3 is CASSFEGAVAFF. The CDR3 DNA reads TGTGCCAGCAGTTTCGAGGGGGCGGTTGCTTTCTTT.

The chain combines TRBV2 with TRBJ1-4, with a possible D match to TRBD1 (5 bases). Germline V CDR1 and CDR2: SNHLY, FYNNEI. The CDR3 length is 15 residues. V lost 4 bases, J lost 0 bases, and 9 bases lay in between. CDR3 amino acids: CASSGMGATNEKLFF. CDR3 in DNA: TGTGCCAGCAGTGGGATGGGGGCAACTAATGAAAAACTGTTTTTT.

This clonotype occurred many times. The chain uses TRBV20-1 and TRBJ1-1; no firm D call. V dropped 5 bases and J dropped 1 base, with 5 bases sitting between them. There are 11 residues in the CDR3. CDR1 is DFQATT and CDR2 is SNEGSKA in the germline V gene (reference sequence). CDR3 amino acids: CSAWSNTEAFF. CDR3 coding DNA: TGCAGTGCTTGGTCGAACACTGAAGCTTTCTTT.

The V gene is TRBV7-2, the J gene TRBJ2-5; 8 bases align to TRBD2. The CDR3 runs 15 residues. After removal of 4 bases from V and 4 bases from J, the junction contained 8 bases not matched to a gene. Per germline, CDR1 SGHTA and CDR2 FQGNSA. The CDR3 nucleotides are TGTGCCAGCAGCTCAGGGACTAGTCGGGGAGAGACCCAGTACTTC. This sequence encodes CASSSGTSRGETQYF.

This clonotype appeared many times. The gene calls are TRBV12-3 or TRBV12-4 and TRBJ2-5, with a weak D call TRBD2 (6 bases). CDR3 length: 15 amino acids. Trimming took 8 bases from V and 2 from J, leaving 18 bases between them. The CDR3 sequence is CASGISGIPQETQYF. CDR3 in DNA: TGTGCCAGCGGGATTAGCGGTATACCACAAGAGACCCAGTACTTC.

Of note for this clonotype: Compared with germline, one end of the junction differs, possibly owing to a read error. The V and J genes are TRBV7-6 and TRBJ2-5; TRBD2 matches at 9 bases. Per germline, CDR1 SGHVS and CDR2 FNYEAQ. The CDR3 covers 16 residues. CDR3 region: CASSRAPSGTQEAQYF. CDR3 coding DNA: TGTGCCAGCAGCCGGGCCCCTAGCGGGACACAAGAGGCCCAGTACTTC.

The gene calls are TRBV12-3 or TRBV12-4 and TRBJ2-5; D call uncertain. TRBJ2-1 explains the end of the DNA better; the J call may be wrong. The CDR3 runs to 15 residues. CDR3 amino acids: CASSSAQHPTNEQFF. The CDR3 nucleotides are TGTGCCAGCAGCTCGGCCCAACACCCTACAAATGAGCAGTTCTTC.